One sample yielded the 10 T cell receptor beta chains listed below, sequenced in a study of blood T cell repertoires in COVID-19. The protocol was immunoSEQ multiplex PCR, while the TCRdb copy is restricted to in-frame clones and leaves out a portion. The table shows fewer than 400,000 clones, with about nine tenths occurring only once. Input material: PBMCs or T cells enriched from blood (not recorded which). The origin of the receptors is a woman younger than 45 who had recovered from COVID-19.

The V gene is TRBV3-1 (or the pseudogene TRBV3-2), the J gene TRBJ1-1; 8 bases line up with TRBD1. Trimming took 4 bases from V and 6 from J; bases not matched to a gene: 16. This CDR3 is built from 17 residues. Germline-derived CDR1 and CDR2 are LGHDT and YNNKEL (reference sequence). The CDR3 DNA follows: TGTGCCAGCAGCCCGTCCGGGGACAGGTTTGACGGCGCTGAAGCTTTCTTT. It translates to CASSPSGDRFDGAEAFF.

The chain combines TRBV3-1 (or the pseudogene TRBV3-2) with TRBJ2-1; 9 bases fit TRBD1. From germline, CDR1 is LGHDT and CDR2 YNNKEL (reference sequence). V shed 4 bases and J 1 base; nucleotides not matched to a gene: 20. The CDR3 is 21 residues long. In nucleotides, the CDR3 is TGTGCCAGCAGCCCCAAAAGACAACAGGGGGCGTTGTGGTCGTCCTACAATGAGCAGTTCTTC. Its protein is CASSPKRQQGALWSSYNEQFF.

In DNA form, the CDR3 reads TGTGCTAGTGGTTTGCGCCCGGATTCACCCCTCCACTTT. This sequence encodes CASGLRPDSPLHF. The chain links TRBV12-5 to TRBJ1-6, with D unresolved. Germline CDR1 LGHNT, CDR2 FRNRAP. CDR3 length: 13 residues. V lost 2 bases to trimming and J lost 8 bases, with 7 bases between them.

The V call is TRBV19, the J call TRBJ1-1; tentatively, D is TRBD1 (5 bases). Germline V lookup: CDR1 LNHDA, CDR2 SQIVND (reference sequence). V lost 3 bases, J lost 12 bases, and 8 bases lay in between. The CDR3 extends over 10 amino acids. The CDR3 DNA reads TGTGCCAGTAGTATGACAGCGCCTTTCTTT. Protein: CASSMTAPFF.

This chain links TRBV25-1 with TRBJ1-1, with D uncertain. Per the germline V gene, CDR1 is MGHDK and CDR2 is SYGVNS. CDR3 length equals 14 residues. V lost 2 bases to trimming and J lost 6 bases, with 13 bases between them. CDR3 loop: CASSEAGVRAEAFF. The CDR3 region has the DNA TGTGCCAGCAGTGAAGCCGGGGTCCGGGCTGAAGCTTTCTTT.

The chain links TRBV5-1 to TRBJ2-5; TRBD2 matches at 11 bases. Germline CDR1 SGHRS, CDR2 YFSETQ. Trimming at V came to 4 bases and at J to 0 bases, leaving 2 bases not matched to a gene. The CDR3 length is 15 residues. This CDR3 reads CASSPSGGNQETQYF. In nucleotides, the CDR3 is TGCGCCAGCAGCCCTAGCGGGGGGAACCAAGAGACCCAGTACTTC.

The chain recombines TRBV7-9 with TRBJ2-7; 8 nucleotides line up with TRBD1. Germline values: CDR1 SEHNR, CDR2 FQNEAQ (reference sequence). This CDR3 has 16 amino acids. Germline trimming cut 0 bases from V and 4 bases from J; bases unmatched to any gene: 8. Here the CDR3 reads CASSLASGTGSYEQYF. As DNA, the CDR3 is TGTGCCAGCAGCTTAGCTTCCGGGACAGGTTCGTACGAGCAGTACTTC.

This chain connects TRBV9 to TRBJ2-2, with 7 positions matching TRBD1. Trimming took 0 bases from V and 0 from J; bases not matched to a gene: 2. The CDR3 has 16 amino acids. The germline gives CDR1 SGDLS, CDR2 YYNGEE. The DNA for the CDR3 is TGTGCCAGCAGCGTAGAAGGGACAGCGAACACCGGGGAGCTGTTTTTT. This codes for CASSVEGTANTGELFF. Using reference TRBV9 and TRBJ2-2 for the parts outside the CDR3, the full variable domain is DSGVTQTPKHLITATGQRVTLRCSPRSGDLSVYWYQQSLDQGLQFLIQYYNGEERAKGNILERFSAQQFPDLHSELNLSSLELGDSALYFCASSVEGTANTGELFFGEGSRLTVL.

This chain's CDR3 is CAWSVSGATYGYTF. The CDR3 bases are TGTGCCTGGAGTGTAAGTGGGGCGACCTATGGCTACACCTTC. The chain carries TRBV30 and TRBJ1-2, with D perhaps matching TRBD1 (5 bases). This CDR3 has 14 residues. With 0 bases removed from V and 4 bases from J, the gap between germline ends came to 12 bases. Germline loops: CDR1 GTSNPN, CDR2 SVGIG (reference sequence).

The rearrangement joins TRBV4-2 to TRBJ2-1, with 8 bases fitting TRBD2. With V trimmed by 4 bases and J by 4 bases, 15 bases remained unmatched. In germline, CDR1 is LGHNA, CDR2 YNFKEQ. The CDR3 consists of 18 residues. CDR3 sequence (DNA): TGTGCCAGCAGCCGGGACGAGCTCGGTAGCGGGGTTTACAATGAGCAGTTCTTC. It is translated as CASSRDELGSGVYNEQFF.